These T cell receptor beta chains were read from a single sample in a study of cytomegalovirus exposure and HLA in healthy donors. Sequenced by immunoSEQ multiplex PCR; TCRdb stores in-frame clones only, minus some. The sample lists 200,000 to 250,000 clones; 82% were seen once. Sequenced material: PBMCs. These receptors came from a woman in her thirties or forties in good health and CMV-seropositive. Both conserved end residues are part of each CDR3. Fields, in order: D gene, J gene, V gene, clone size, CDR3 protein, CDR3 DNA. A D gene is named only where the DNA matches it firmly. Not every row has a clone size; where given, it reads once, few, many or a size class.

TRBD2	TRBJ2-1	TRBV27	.	CASLATSGRAFRSRNEQFF	TGTGCCAGCCTTGCCACTAGCGGGAGGGCCTTTCGGTCCAGGAATGAGCAGTTCTTC
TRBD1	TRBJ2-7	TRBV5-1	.	CASSLRTGGSSEQYF	TGCGCCAGCAGCTTGAGGACAGGGGGTTCCTCCGAGCAGTACTTC
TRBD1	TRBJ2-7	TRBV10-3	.	CAISPRGQNKPSYEQYF	TGTGCCATCAGTCCCCGGGGACAGAATAAACCTTCCTACGAGCAGTACTTC
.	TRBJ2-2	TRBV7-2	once	CASSSKSGLNTGELFF	TGTGCCAGCAGCTCTAAATCAGGGTTGAACACCGGGGAGCTGTTTTTT
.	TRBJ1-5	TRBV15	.	CATSSRGDSNQPQHF	TGTGCCACCAGCAGTAGGGGCGATAGCAATCAGCCCCAGCATTTT
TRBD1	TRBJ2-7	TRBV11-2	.	CASSSTGATYEQYF	TGTGCCAGCAGCTCTACAGGGGCTACCTACGAGCAGTACTTC
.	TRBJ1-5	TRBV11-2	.	CASSLEGDSQPQHF	TGTGCCAGCAGCTTAGAGGGGGACTCCCAGCCCCAGCATTTT
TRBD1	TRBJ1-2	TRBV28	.	CASSRQGMKSGYTF	TGTGCCAGCAGTCGACAGGGGATGAAAAGTGGCTACACCTTC
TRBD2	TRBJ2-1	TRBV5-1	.	CASSLRRDYRYNEQFF	TGCGCCAGCAGCTTGCGCCGGGACTATCGGTACAATGAGCAGTTCTTC
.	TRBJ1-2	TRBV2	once	CASRVPAGNYGYTF	TGTGCCAGCAGAGTCCCAGCGGGGAACTATGGCTACACCTTC
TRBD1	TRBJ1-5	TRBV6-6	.	CASTTGQGYQPQHF	TGTGCCAGCACCACGGGACAGGGTTATCAGCCCCAGCATTTT
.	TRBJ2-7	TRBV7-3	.	CASSPLAGAVEQYF	TGTGCCAGCAGCCCCTTGGCGGGGGCGGTCGAGCAGTACTTC
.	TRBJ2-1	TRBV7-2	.	CASSLGLERPQQFF	TGTGCCAGCAGCTTAGGGCTAGAGCGGCCCCAGCAGTTCTTC
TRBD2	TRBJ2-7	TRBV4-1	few	CASSQGLAATYEQYF	TGCGCCAGCAGCCAAGGACTAGCGGCAACCTACGAGCAGTACTTC
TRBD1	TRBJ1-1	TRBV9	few	CASSAVGRGVAFF	TGTGCCAGCAGCGCCGTTGGCAGGGGGGTCGCTTTCTTT
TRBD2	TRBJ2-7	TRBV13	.	CASTVGRGLAEHLGAEYF	TGTGCCAGCACCGTCGGACGTGGCCTAGCGGAGCACCTCGGGGCAGAGTACTTC